The entry below describes one T cell receptor beta chain. Its antigen is unidentified. These data are taken from a study of cytomegalovirus exposure and HLA in healthy donors. General study findings and limits: Most TCR sequences showed up rarely, but some public TCRs showed up in many donors. In vitro assays verified that a few CMV-associated chains recognized CMV antigens specifically. The TCR clusters that emerged in the first cohort tended, a later analysis found, to co-occur in the approximately 130 validation repertoires. The classifier reportedly diagnosed cytomegalovirus status with high specificity and sensitivity.

Per the germline V gene, CDR1 is MGHRA and CDR2 is YSYEKL. This CDR3 has 17 amino acids. Trimming took 4 bases from V and 3 from J; bases not matched to a gene: 13. This table comes from immunoSEQ multiplex PCR, and its TCRdb copy is limited to in-frame clones, with some not included. In the table there are hundreds of thousands of clones, less than 90% of which are singletons. Sequencing input: PBMCs. This clonotype was sampled from a woman under 30 in good health and CMV-seronegative. The V gene is TRBV4-1, the J gene TRBJ2-7; 9 bases are shared with TRBD1. The CDR3 bases are TGCGCCAGCAGCCGGTGGACAGGGGAACCGCCGCGCTACGAGCAGTACTTC. It specifies CASSRWTGEPPRYEQYF.